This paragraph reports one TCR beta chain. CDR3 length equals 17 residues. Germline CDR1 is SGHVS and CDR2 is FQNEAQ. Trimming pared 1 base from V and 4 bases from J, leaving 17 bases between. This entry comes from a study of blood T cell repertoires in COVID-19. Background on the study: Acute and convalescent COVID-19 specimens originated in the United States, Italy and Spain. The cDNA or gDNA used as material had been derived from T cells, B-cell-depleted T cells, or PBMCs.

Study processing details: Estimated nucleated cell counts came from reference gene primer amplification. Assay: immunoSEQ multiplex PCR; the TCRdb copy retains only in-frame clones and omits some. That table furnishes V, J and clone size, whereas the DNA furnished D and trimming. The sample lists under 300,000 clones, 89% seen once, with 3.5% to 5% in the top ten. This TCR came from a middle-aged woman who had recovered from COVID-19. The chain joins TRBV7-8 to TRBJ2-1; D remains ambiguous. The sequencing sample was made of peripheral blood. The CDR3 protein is CASSLGSSLEIYNEQFF. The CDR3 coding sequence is TGTGCCAGCAGCTTAGGGTCTAGTCTAGAGATATACAATGAGCAGTTCTTC.